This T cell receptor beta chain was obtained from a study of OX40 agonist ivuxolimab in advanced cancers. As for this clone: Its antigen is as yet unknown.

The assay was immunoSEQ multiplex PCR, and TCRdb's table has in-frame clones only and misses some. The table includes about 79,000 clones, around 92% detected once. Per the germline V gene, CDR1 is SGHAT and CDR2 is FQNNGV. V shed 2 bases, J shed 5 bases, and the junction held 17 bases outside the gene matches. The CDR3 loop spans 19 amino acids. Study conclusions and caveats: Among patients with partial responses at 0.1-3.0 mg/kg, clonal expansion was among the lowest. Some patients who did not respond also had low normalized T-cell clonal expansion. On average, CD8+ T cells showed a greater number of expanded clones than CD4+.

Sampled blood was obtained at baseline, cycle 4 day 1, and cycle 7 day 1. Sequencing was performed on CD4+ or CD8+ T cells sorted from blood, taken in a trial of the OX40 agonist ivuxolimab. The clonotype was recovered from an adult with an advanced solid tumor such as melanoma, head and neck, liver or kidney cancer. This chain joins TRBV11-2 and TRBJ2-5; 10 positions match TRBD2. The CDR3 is CASSLPSGPSGGLGETQYF. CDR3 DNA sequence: TGTGCCAGCAGCTTACCCTCGGGGCCTAGCGGGGGCCTGGGGGAGACCCAGTACTTC. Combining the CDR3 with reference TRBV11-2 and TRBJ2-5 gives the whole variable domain EAGVAQSPRYKIIEKRQSVAFWCNPISGHATLYWYQQILGQGPKLLIQFQNNGVVDDSQLPKDRFSAERLKGVDSTLKIQPAKLEDSAVYLCASSLPSGPSGGLGETQYFGPGTRLLVL.